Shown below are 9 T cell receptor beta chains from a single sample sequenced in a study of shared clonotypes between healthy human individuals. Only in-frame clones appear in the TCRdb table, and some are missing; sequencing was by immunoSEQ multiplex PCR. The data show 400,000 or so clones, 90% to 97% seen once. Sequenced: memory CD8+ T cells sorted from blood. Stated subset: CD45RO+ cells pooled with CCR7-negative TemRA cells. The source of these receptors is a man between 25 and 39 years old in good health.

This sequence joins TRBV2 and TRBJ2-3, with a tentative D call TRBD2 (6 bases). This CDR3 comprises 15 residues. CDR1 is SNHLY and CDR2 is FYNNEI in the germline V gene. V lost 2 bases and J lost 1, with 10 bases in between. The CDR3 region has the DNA TGTGCCAGCAGTGAAAGGATAGCGGGCACAGATACGCAGTATTTT. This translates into CASSERIAGTDTQYF.

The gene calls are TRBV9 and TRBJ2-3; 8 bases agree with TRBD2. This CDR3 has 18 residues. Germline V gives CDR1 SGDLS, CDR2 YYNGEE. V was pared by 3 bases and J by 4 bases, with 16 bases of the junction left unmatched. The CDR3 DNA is TGTGCCAGCAGCGCGAGGGGAGGGGGACTAGTGCCCTCAGATACGCAGTATTTT. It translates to CASSARGGGLVPSDTQYF.

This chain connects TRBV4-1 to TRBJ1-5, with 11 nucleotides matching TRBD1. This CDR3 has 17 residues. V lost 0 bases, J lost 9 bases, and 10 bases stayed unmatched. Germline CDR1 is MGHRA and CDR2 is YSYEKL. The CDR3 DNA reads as TGCGCCAGCAGCCAAGATTCGCGGGACAGGGGGATGGTGCCCCAGCATTTT. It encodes CASSQDSRDRGMVPQHF.

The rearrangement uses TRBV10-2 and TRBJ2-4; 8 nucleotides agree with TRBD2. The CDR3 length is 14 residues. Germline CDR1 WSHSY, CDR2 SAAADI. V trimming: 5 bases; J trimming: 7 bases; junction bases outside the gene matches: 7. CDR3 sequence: CASSSGGAANIQYF. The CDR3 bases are TGCGCCAGCAGTTCGGGGGGGGCCGCGAACATTCAGTACTTC.

The CDR3 coding sequence is TGTGCCAGCCGTGGACGGCGGGGGATCTATGGCTACACCTTC. Protein: CASRGRRGIYGYTF. The rearrangement uses TRBV28 and TRBJ1-2, with D tentatively TRBD1 (5 bases). The germline V gene has CDR1 MDHEN and CDR2 SYDVKM. This CDR3 has 14 amino acids. The V end lost 8 bases, the J end lost 4 bases, and 17 bases lay between the germline ends.

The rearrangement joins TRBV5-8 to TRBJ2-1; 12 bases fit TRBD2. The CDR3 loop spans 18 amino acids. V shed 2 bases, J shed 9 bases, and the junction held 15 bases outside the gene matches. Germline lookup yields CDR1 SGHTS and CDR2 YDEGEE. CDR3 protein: CASSFRLAGVGYSSEQFF. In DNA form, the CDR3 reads TGTGCCAGCAGCTTCCGACTAGCGGGAGTAGGATATAGTAGTGAGCAGTTCTTC.

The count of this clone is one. The CDR3 reads CASASGSSYEQYF. For the CDR3, the DNA is TGCGCCAGCGCTAGCGGGAGCAGCTACGAGCAGTACTTC. The chain combines TRBV5-1 with TRBJ2-7; 10 bases are shared with TRBD2. Germline-derived CDR1 and CDR2 are SGHRS and YFSETQ. CDR3 length: 13 residues. The trim removed 7 bases at V and 3 bases at J, leaving 4 bases unmatched.

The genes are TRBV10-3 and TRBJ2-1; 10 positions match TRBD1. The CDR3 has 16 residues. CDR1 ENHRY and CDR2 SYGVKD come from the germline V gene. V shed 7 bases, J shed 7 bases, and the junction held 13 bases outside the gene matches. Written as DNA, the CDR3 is TGTGCCATCACCCAAAATGACAGGGGGCAAGTAAATGAGCAGTTCTTC. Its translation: CAITQNDRGQVNEQFF.

CDR3 bases: TGTGCCAGCTCGCGAGCGGGAGTTAGGTTAAACAATGAGCAGTTCTTC. Protein sequence: CASSRAGVRLNNEQFF. This chain connects TRBV27 to TRBJ2-1; 8 nucleotides match TRBD2. Germline V CDR1 and CDR2: MNHEY, SMNVEV (reference sequence). This CDR3 has 16 amino acids. V lost 8 bases and J lost 5; bases outside the gene matches: 14.